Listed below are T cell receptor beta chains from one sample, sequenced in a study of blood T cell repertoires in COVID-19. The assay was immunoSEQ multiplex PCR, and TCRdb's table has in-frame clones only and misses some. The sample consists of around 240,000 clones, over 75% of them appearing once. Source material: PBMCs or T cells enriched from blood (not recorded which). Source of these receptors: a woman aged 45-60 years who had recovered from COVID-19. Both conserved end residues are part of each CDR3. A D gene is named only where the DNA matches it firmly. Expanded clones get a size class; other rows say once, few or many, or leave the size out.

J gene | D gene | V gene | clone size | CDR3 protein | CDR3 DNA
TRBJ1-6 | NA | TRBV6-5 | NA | CASSHSRDWYSPLHF | TGTGCCAGCAGTCACTCTCGAGATTGGTATTCACCCCTCCACTTT
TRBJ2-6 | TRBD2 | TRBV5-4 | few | CASSIIASGINGANVLTF | TGTGCCAGCAGCATTATCGCTAGCGGGATTAATGGGGCCAACGTCCTGACTTTC
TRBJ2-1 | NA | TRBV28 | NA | CASSSPLAASSYNEQFF | TGTGCCAGCAGTTCCCCCTTAGCGGCTAGCTCCTACAATGAGCAGTTCTTC
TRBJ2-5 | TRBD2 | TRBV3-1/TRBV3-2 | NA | CASSQDSREEETQYF | TGTGCCAGCAGCCAAGATTCGCGGGAGGAGGAGACCCAGTACTTC
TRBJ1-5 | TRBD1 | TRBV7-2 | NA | CASSLGQGRLNQPQHF | TGTGCCAGCAGCTTAGGACAGGGGAGGCTTAATCAGCCCCAGCATTTT
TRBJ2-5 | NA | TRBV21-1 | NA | CASSKDLDRGYLQETQYF | TGTGCCAGCAGCAAAGACTTGGACAGGGGCTACCTCCAAGAGACCCAGTACTTC
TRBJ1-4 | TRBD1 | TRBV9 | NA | CASSVQGATNEKLFF | TGTGCCAGCAGCGTACAGGGGGCCACTAATGAAAAACTGTTTTTT
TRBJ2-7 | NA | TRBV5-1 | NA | CASSLNTGYEQYF | TGCGCCAGCAGCTTGAACACAGGATACGAGCAGTACTTC
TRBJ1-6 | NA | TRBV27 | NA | CASSLAGAASPLHF | TGTGCCAGCAGTCTCGCGGGGGCGGCCTCACCCCTCCACTTT
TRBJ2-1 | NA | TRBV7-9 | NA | CASSLVDSTYNEQFF | TGTGCCAGCAGCTTAGTCGACTCCACCTACAATGAGCAGTTCTTC
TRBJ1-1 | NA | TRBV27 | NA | CASSGQLNTEAFF | TGTGCCAGCAGTGGACAGTTGAACACTGAAGCTTTCTTT
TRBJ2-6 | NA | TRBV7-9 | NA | CASTFGVGGANVLTF | TGTGCCAGCACCTTTGGTGTCGGGGGGGCCAACGTCCTGACTTTC
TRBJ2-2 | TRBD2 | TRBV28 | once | CASSLRTSGIGGELFF | TGTGCCAGCAGTTTAAGGACTAGCGGGATTGGCGGGGAGCTGTTTTTT
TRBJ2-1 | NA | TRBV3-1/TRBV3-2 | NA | CASTSDWYNEQFF | TGTGCCAGCACCTCCGACTGGTACAATGAGCAGTTCTTC
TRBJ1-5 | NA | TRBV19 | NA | CASLPGWGNNQPQHF | TGTGCCAGTCTCCCGGGGTGGGGAAACAATCAGCCCCAGCATTTT
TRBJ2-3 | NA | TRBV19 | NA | CASSIRATQGRGTDTQYF | TGTGCCAGTAGTATAAGAGCGACACAGGGTAGAGGAACAGATACGCAGTATTTT
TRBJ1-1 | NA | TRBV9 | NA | CASSLGMGRSEAFF | TGTGCCAGCAGCTTGGGTATGGGGAGATCTGAAGCTTTCTTT
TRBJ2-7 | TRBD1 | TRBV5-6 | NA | CASSLWDSSREQYF | TGTGCCAGCAGCTTGTGGGACAGTTCTAGGGAGCAGTACTTC
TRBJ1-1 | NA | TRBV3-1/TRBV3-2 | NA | CASSVHTGNTEAFF | TGTGCCAGCAGCGTACATACAGGGAACACTGAAGCTTTCTTT
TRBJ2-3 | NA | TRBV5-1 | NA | CASSLVSGTDTQYF | TGCGCCAGCAGCTTGGTCTCAGGCACAGATACGCAGTATTTT
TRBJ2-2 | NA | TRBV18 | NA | CASSPLSPGTGELFF | TGTGCCAGCTCACCACTCTCGCCGGGGACCGGGGAGCTGTTTTTT
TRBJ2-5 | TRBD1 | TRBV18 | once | CASESRGQTQYF | TGTGCCAGCGAGTCAAGGGGGCAGACCCAGTACTTC
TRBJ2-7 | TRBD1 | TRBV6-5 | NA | CASRGDRHSYEQYF | TGTGCCAGCAGGGGGGACAGGCACTCCTACGAGCAGTACTTC
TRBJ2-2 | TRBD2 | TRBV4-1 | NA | CASSQDERGGTGELFF | TGCGCCAGCAGCCAAGATGAGCGGGGAGGCACCGGGGAGCTGTTTTTT
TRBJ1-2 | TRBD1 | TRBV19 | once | CASSGTGGYGYTF | TGTGCCAGTAGTGGGACAGGGGGCTATGGCTACACCTTC
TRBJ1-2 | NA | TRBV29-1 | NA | CSVRLLANYGYTF | TGCAGCGTGCGACTGTTAGCTAACTATGGCTACACCTTC
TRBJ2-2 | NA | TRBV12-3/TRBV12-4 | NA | CASSSANTGELFF | TGTGCCAGCAGCTCAGCGAACACCGGGGAGCTGTTTTTT
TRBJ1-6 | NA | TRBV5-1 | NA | CASSLDLSSPLHF | TGCGCCAGCAGCTTGGATCTTTCTTCACCCCTCCACTTT
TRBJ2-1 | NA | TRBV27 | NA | CASSFMGGTGDNEQFF | TGTGCCAGCAGTTTTATGGGCGGGACTGGAGACAATGAGCAGTTCTTC
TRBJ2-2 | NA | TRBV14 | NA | CASSQDGAGELFF | TGTGCCAGCAGCCAAGACGGGGCCGGGGAGCTGTTTTTT
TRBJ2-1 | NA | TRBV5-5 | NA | CASSLVSGNEQFF | TGTGCCAGCAGCTTGGTTTCCGGCAATGAGCAGTTCTTC
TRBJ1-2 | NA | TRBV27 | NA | CASRGSGGYYGYTF | TGTGCCAGCAGGGGATCCGGGGGATACTATGGCTACACCTTC
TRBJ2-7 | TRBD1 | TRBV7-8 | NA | CASSFQTGDSYEQYF | TGTGCCAGCAGCTTCCAGACAGGGGATTCCTACGAGCAGTACTTC
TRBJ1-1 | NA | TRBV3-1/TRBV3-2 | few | CASSQVGWRPLNTEAFF | TGTGCCAGCAGCCAAGTGGGTTGGAGGCCCCTGAACACTGAAGCTTTCTTT
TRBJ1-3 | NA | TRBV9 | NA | CASSAFSSGNTIYF | TGTGCCAGCAGTGCGTTTAGCTCTGGAAACACCATATATTTT
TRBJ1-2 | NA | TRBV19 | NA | CASRKDTNYGYTF | TGTGCCAGTCGCAAAGACACTAACTATGGCTACACCTTC
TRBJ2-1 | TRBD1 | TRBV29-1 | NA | CSTGQGGNEQFF | TGCAGCACAGGACAGGGGGGGAATGAGCAGTTCTTC
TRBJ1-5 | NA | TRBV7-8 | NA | CASSLAGRAPAGNQPQHF | TGTGCCAGCAGCTTAGCGGGGCGCGCACCGGCGGGCAATCAGCCCCAGCATTTT
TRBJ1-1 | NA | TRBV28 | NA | CASSSRQGIEAFF | TGTGCCAGCAGCTCCCGGCAGGGCATTGAAGCTTTCTTT
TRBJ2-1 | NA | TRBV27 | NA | CASSLILSSYNEQFF | TGTGCCAGCAGTTTAATACTGAGCTCCTACAATGAGCAGTTCTTC